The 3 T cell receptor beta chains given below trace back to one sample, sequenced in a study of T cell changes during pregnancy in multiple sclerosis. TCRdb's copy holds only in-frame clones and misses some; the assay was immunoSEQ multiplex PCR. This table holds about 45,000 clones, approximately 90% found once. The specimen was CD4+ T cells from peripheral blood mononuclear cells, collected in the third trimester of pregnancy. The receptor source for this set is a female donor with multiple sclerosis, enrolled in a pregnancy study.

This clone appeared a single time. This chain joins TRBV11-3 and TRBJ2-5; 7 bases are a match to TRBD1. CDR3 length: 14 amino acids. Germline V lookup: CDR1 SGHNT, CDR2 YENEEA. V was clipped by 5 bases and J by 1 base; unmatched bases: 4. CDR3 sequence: CASSLGTVQETQYF. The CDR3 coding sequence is TGTGCCAGCAGCCTCGGGACAGTCCAAGAGACCCAGTACTTC.

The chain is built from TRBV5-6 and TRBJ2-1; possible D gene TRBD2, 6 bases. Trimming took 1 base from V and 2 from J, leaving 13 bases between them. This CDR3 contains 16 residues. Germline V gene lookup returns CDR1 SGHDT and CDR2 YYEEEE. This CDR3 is CASSLSLGRTYNEQFF. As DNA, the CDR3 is TGTGCCAGCAGCTTGAGTCTGGGGAGGACCTACAATGAGCAGTTCTTC.

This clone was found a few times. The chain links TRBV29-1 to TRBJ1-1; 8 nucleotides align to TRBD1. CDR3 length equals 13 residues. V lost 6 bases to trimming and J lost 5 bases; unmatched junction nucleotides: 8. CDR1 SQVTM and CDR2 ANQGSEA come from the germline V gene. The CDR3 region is CSVAGTGQTEAFF. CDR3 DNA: TGCAGCGTGGCCGGGACAGGTCAAACTGAAGCTTTCTTT.